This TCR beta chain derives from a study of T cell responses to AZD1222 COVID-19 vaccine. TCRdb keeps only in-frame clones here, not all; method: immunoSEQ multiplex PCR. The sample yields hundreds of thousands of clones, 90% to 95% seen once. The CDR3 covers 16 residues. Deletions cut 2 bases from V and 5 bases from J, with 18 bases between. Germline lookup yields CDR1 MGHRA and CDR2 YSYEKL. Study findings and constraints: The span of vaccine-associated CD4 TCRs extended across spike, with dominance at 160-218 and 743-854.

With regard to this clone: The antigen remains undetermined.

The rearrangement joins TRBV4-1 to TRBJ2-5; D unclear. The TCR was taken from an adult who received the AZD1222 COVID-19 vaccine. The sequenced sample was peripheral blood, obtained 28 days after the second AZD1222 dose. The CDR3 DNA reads TGCGCCAGCAGCCAAAGTATACAACGGATTGGGGAGACCCAGTACTTC. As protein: CASSQSIQRIGETQYF.